The rows below give T cell receptor beta chains drawn from one sample of a study of blood T cell repertoires in COVID-19. Assay: immunoSEQ multiplex PCR; the TCRdb copy retains only in-frame clones and omits some. The sample shows roughly 370,000 clones, approximately 90% of them seen only once. What was sequenced was PBMCs or T cells enriched from blood (not recorded which). Source of these receptors: a woman in her forties or fifties who had recovered from COVID-19. The CDR3 runs from the conserved cysteine through the conserved F or W. D genes are given only for firm matches. Part of the rows lack a size; the others show once, few, many or a class for expanded clones.

clone_size j_call d_call v_call cdr3_aa cdr3_nt
NA TRBJ1-1 NA TRBV28 CASRQPLGTEAFF TGTGCCAGCCGACAGCCCTTGGGAACTGAAGCTTTCTTT
NA TRBJ1-6 NA TRBV3-1/TRBV3-2 CASSQRERGSPLHF TGTGCCAGCAGCCAAAGGGAAAGAGGGTCACCCCTCCACTTT
few TRBJ1-3 NA TRBV5-1 CASSLDASTSGNTIYF TGCGCCAGCAGCTTGGACGCGTCTACCTCTGGAAACACCATATATTTT
NA TRBJ1-2 TRBD1 TRBV3-1/TRBV3-2 CASSQSTGKGGGYTF TGTGCCAGCAGCCAATCGACAGGGAAAGGCGGTGGCTACACCTTC
once TRBJ1-6 NA TRBV13 CASSLGRNYSPLHF TGTGCCAGCAGCTTAGGCAGGAATTATTCACCCCTCCACTTT
few TRBJ1-2 TRBD1 TRBV6-5 CASRTTGVSNYGYTF TGTGCCAGCAGGACGACAGGGGTTTCTAACTATGGCTACACCTTC
NA TRBJ1-3 NA TRBV30 CAWSTGNTIYF TGTGCCTGGAGTACAGGAAACACCATATATTTT
NA TRBJ1-1 NA TRBV5-6 CASSGGQAREAFF TGTGCCAGCAGCGGTGGACAAGCCAGAGAAGCTTTCTTT
NA TRBJ2-5 NA TRBV7-9 CASSLEGHGRTVRGETQYF TGTGCCAGCAGCTTAGAAGGGCATGGGCGGACCGTTAGGGGAGAGACCCAGTACTTC
NA TRBJ2-2 TRBD2 TRBV11-1 CASSARLAGTGELFF TGTGCCAGCAGCGCTAGACTAGCGGGGACCGGGGAGCTGTTTTTT
NA TRBJ1-4 NA TRBV3-1/TRBV3-2 CASSRRDGEKLFF TGTGCCAGCAGCAGGCGGGACGGGGAAAAACTGTTTTTT
NA TRBJ1-5 TRBD1 TRBV7-8 CASTLRGQGVEPQHF TGTGCCAGCACCCTCAGAGGACAGGGTGTAGAGCCCCAGCATTTT
NA TRBJ2-2 TRBD2 TRBV4-2 CASRDLAGGETGELFF TGTGCCAGCAGGGATCTAGCGGGGGGGGAGACCGGGGAGCTGTTTTTT
few TRBJ2-6 NA TRBV2 CASSASTRTGANVLTF TGTGCCAGCAGTGCGTCCACGAGGACTGGGGCCAACGTCCTGACTTTC
NA TRBJ2-7 NA TRBV27 CASSSSGYEQYF TGTGCCAGCAGTTCCTCAGGGTACGAGCAGTACTTC
NA TRBJ1-5 TRBD1 TRBV28 CASSLFVAGGNQPQHF TGTGCCAGCAGTTTATTCGTGGCAGGGGGGAATCAGCCCCAGCATTTT
few TRBJ1-6 TRBD1 TRBV3-1/TRBV3-2 CASSRTTGESSYNSPLHF TGTGCCAGCAGCCGGACGACAGGGGAGAGCTCCTATAATTCACCCCTCCACTTT
NA TRBJ2-7 NA TRBV6-5 CASRYRDTIYEQYF TGTGCCAGCCGATACCGGGACACCATCTACGAGCAGTACTTC
NA TRBJ1-1 NA TRBV5-1 CASSLSGSKGLNTEAFF TGCGCCAGCAGCTTAAGCGGAAGTAAAGGCCTGAACACTGAAGCTTTCTTT
NA TRBJ2-7 NA TRBV6-5 CASSTWTGGEQYF TGTGCCAGCAGTACCTGGACAGGAGGGGAGCAGTACTTC
NA TRBJ2-1 NA TRBV10-3 CAISDLYEDEQFF TGTGCCATCAGTGACCTTTACGAGGATGAGCAGTTCTTC
few TRBJ1-5 NA TRBV2 CASSAGTNNQPQHF TGTGCCAGCAGTGCGGGGACAAACAATCAGCCCCAGCATTTT
NA TRBJ2-3 NA TRBV5-6 CASSPAGTQLTDTQYF TGTGCCAGCAGCCCGGCCGGGACACAACTCACAGATACGCAGTATTTT
once TRBJ1-3 NA TRBV3-1/TRBV3-2 CASSLGGISGNTIYF TGTGCCAGCAGCCTTGGGGGGATCTCTGGAAACACCATATATTTT
once TRBJ1-5 NA TRBV5-1 CASSLEGVGQPQHF TGCGCCAGCAGCTTGGAAGGGGTCGGACAGCCCCAGCATTTT
once TRBJ1-2 TRBD1 TRBV6-5 CASSVQGSYGYTF TGTGCCAGCAGCGTACAGGGGTCCTATGGCTACACCTTC
NA TRBJ2-3 NA TRBV24-1 CATSDTLSTASTDTQYF TGTGCCACCAGTGACACCCTGTCGACAGCTAGCACAGATACGCAGTATTTT
few TRBJ1-2 NA TRBV6-5 CASSRPGAGLTF TGTGCCAGCAGTCGACCCGGAGCGGGGCTCACCTTC
NA TRBJ2-2 NA TRBV24-1 CATSAGTPRAGELFF TGTGCCACCTCGGCGGGGACCCCGAGGGCCGGGGAGCTGTTTTTT
few TRBJ2-7 TRBD1 TRBV7-8 CASSLLSGTGPAYEQYF TGTGCCAGCAGCTTACTATCCGGGACAGGCCCAGCCTACGAGCAGTACTTC
once TRBJ1-1 NA TRBV30 CAWGGGDLNTEAFF TGTGCCTGGGGTGGGGGGGACCTGAACACTGAAGCTTTCTTT
NA TRBJ1-5 TRBD1 TRBV6-5 CASSLGQGGMPQHF TGTGCCAGCAGCCTCGGACAGGGGGGAATGCCCCAGCATTTT
NA TRBJ1-5 NA TRBV5-5 CASSLTASNQPQHF TGTGCCAGCAGCTTAACAGCCTCTAATCAGCCCCAGCATTTT
NA TRBJ2-1 NA TRBV5-6 CASSGWPGSSYNEQFF TGTGCCAGCAGCGGGTGGCCAGGGTCGAGTTACAATGAGCAGTTCTTC
NA TRBJ1-5 TRBD1 TRBV19 CASSNGQGASQPQHF TGTGCCAGTAGCAACGGACAGGGGGCGAGTCAGCCCCAGCATTTT
NA TRBJ1-1 NA TRBV5-5 CASSLGWGDTEAFF TGTGCCAGCAGCTTGGGGTGGGGGGACACTGAAGCTTTCTTT
NA TRBJ1-4 TRBD1 TRBV7-9 CASSLGTGFEKLFF TGTGCCAGCAGCTTGGGGACAGGGTTTGAAAAACTGTTTTTT
NA TRBJ1-5 TRBD1 TRBV5-6 CASSARDRVPNQPQHF TGTGCCAGCAGCGCCCGGGACAGGGTCCCCAATCAGCCCCAGCATTTT
NA TRBJ1-2 TRBD1 TRBV7-2 CASSLRATQGDYGYTF TGTGCCAGCAGCTTACGGGCGACACAGGGGGACTATGGCTACACCTTC
NA TRBJ1-5 NA TRBV28 CASSLGHLNQPQHF TGTGCCAGCAGCTTGGGACACCTCAATCAGCCCCAGCATTTT
NA TRBJ2-2 NA TRBV15 CATSSTVDRTGELFF TGTGCCACCAGCAGCACAGTAGACAGGACCGGGGAGCTGTTTTTT
NA TRBJ1-3 NA TRBV5-6 CASSSLVTMSYVSGNTIYF TGTGCCAGCAGCTCGCTCGTCACGATGAGTTACGTCTCTGGAAACACCATATATTTT
NA TRBJ2-4 TRBD1 TRBV11-2 CASSLVPDRGENIQYF TGTGCCAGCAGCTTAGTGCCGGACAGGGGCGAAAACATTCAGTACTTC
NA TRBJ1-1 NA TRBV2 CASSEAAERAFF TGTGCCAGCAGTGAAGCCGCCGAACGGGCTTTCTTT
NA TRBJ2-7 NA TRBV7-8 CASSLAGSYEQYF TGTGCCAGCAGCTTAGCGGGCAGCTACGAGCAGTACTTC
NA TRBJ1-5 NA TRBV7-8 CASSLALRVIGNQPQHF TGTGCCAGCAGCTTAGCGCTCAGGGTCATCGGCAATCAGCCCCAGCATTTT
NA TRBJ1-2 TRBD1 TRBV5-1 CASSLTGGGNYGYTF TGCGCCAGCAGCTTGACAGGGGGAGGTAACTATGGCTACACCTTC
NA TRBJ1-1 TRBD1 TRBV19 CASSIEPRDRVNTEAFF TGTGCCAGTAGTATAGAACCCCGGGACAGGGTGAACACTGAAGCTTTCTTT
NA TRBJ1-1 NA TRBV5-6 CASSHTLGGPVTEAFF TGTGCCAGCAGCCATACCCTAGGGGGTCCGGTCACTGAAGCTTTCTTT
NA TRBJ2-6 TRBD2 TRBV28 CASTLGGTGANVLTF TGTGCCAGCACCCTGGGAGGGACTGGGGCCAACGTCCTGACTTTC
NA TRBJ2-3 NA TRBV24-1 CATSDSSSGGANTDTQYF TGTGCCACCAGTGACTCTTCAAGTGGCGGGGCAAATACAGATACGCAGTATTTT
once TRBJ1-2 NA TRBV7-8 CASSSQGQRNYGYTF TGTGCCAGCAGCTCACAGGGTCAACGTAACTATGGCTACACCTTC
NA TRBJ2-3 NA TRBV20-1 CSASGDTYTDTQYF TGCAGTGCTAGTGGGGACACCTACACAGATACGCAGTATTTT